This passage covers 29 T cell receptor beta chains from one sample sequenced in a study of blood T cell repertoires in COVID-19. The repertoire was sequenced with immunoSEQ multiplex PCR; TCRdb's copy has only in-frame clones and lacks some. The sample includes 100,000 to 150,000 clones, about 89% of them seen just once. Sequenced sample: peripheral blood. All receptors come from a woman in her sixties or seventies with COVID-19, enrolled during active disease.

A word on this clone: A read error may produce the germline difference seen at one junction end. The V gene is TRBV7-8, the J gene TRBJ2-1, with 14 bases matching TRBD2. The CDR3 length is 12 residues. Per germline, CDR1 SGHVS and CDR2 FQNEAQ. The DNA for the CDR3 is TGTGCCAACCCGGGACTAGCGGGGGCCGGGCTCTTC. Protein sequence: CANPGLAGAGLF.

This clone appeared once. J is TRBJ2-7 and V is TRBV11-2; 7 bases line up with TRBD1. V was pared by 2 bases and J by 3 bases, with 7 bases of the junction left unmatched. The germline gives CDR1 SGHAT, CDR2 FQNNGV. There are 15 residues in the CDR3. CDR3 sequence reads: CASSLRATGVYEQYF. The CDR3 DNA is TGTGCCAGCAGCTTAAGGGCCACAGGGGTCTACGAGCAGTACTTC.

The chain couples TRBV4-1 to TRBJ1-4, with D maybe TRBD1 (5 bases). The CDR3 has 18 amino acids. Trimming took off 4 bases at V and 3 bases at J, with 21 bases between the two ends. Germline V gene lookup returns CDR1 MGHRA and CDR2 YSYEKL. The CDR3, as DNA: TGCGCCAGCAGCCCCGAAAGGGGCGGCACGGGCCCTAATGAAAAACTGTTTTTT. This translates into CASSPERGGTGPNEKLFF.

This clone was seen only a few times. This chain uses TRBV7-8 with TRBJ2-5; 14 nucleotides line up with TRBD2. There are 16 residues in the CDR3. Per germline, CDR1 SGHVS and CDR2 FQNEAQ. The ends lost 5 bases at V and 2 bases at J; junction bases unmatched: 4. For the CDR3, the DNA is TGTGCCAGCAGCCCCAGACTAGCGGGGGGGCAAGAGACCCAGTACTTC. It translates to CASSPRLAGGQETQYF.

The chain carries TRBV3-1 (or the pseudogene TRBV3-2) and TRBJ1-1; D unclear. This CDR3 is 16 amino acids long. V lost 2 bases to trimming and J lost 0 bases, with 13 bases between them. Germline V lookup: CDR1 LGHDT, CDR2 YNNKEL (reference sequence). This CDR3 is CASSQPLGLMNTEAFF. The DNA of the CDR3 is TGTGCCAGCAGCCAACCTTTGGGCCTCATGAACACTGAAGCTTTCTTT.

On this clone: Other DNA sequences in this sample translate to the same CDR3. The J gene is TRBJ1-5, the V gene TRBV3-1 (or the pseudogene TRBV3-2); D is undetermined. The CDR3 totals 14 residues. With 0 bases removed from V and 4 bases from J, the gap between germline ends came to 7 bases. Germline V gene lookup returns CDR1 LGHDT and CDR2 YNNKEL (reference sequence). DNA for the CDR3: TGTGCCAGCAGCCAAGACAGACAAAATCAGCCCCAGCATTTT. This translates into CASSQDRQNQPQHF.

This rearrangement joins TRBV29-1 to TRBJ2-3; 11 nucleotides agree with TRBD2. Germline-derived CDR1 and CDR2 are SQVTM and ANQGSEA. Trimming at V came to 7 bases and at J to 1 base, leaving 4 bases not matched to a gene. This CDR3 has 14 residues. The CDR3 here is CSGSGGAGTDTQYF. DNA for the CDR3: TGCAGCGGTAGCGGGGGGGCAGGCACAGATACGCAGTATTTT.

J is TRBJ1-6 and V is TRBV2, with D perhaps matching TRBD1 (5 bases). This CDR3 has 13 amino acids. V lost 11 bases to trimming and J lost 7 bases, with 15 bases between them. CDR1 and CDR2 from the germline V gene are SNHLY and FYNNEI. The CDR3 DNA reads TGTGCCGGCTCGGGACGGGAGAATTCACCCCTCCACTTT. Residues: CAGSGRENSPLHF.

The table lists this clone with many counts. The genes are TRBV7-6 and TRBJ1-3; 8 positions match TRBD1. The CDR3 is 12 residues long. The J segment lost 8 bases and the V segment lost 5 bases, leaving 2 bases of the junction unmatched. CDR1 is SGHVS and CDR2 is FNYEAQ in the germline V gene. CDR3 sequence reads: CASSDRGDTIYF. CDR3 bases: TGTGCCAGCAGCGACAGGGGTGACACCATATATTTT. Full variable domain (rest looked up from reference TRBV7-6 and TRBJ1-3): GAGVSQSPRYKVTKRGQDVALRCDPISGHVSLYWYRQALGQGPEFLTYFNYEAQQDKSGLPNDRFSAERPEGSISTLTIQRTEQRDSAMYRCASSDRGDTIYFGEGSWLTVV.

The rearrangement joins TRBV5-4 to TRBJ2-1; the match to TRBD1 covers 9 bases. V was pared by 3 bases and J by 0 bases, with 7 bases of the junction left unmatched. This CDR3 region has 17 residues. Germline V gene lookup returns CDR1 SGHNT and CDR2 YYREEE (reference sequence). Here the CDR3 reads CASSWGQGPLSYNEQFF. CDR3 DNA: TGTGCCAGCAGCTGGGGACAGGGACCCCTCTCCTACAATGAGCAGTTCTTC. Filled out from reference TRBV5-4 and TRBJ2-1, the complete variable domain reads ETGVTQSPTHLIKTRGQQVTLRCSSQSGHNTVSWYQQALGQGPQFIFQYYREEENGRGNFPPRFSGLQFPNYSSELNVNALELDDSALYLCASSWGQGPLSYNEQFFGPGTRLTVL.

V gene TRBV28 combines with J gene TRBJ1-5; tentatively, D is TRBD1 (5 bases). V was cut by 6 bases and J by 0 bases, with 15 bases left in between. CDR3 length equals 16 residues. From germline, CDR1 is MDHEN and CDR2 SYDVKM. The CDR3 nucleotides read TGTGCCAGCAGCACGAGCACAGGCTATAGCAATCAGCCCCAGCATTTT. This gives the protein CASSTSTGYSNQPQHF.

V and J are TRBV7-3 and TRBJ2-1; D unresolved. Germline V CDR1 and CDR2: SGHTA, FQGTGA. The CDR3 is made up of 14 amino acids. Trimming pared 2 bases from V and 7 bases from J, leaving 12 bases between. CDR3 DNA: TGTGCCAGCAGCTTAGCTCCTATCCCTAATGAGCAGTTCTTC. It is translated as CASSLAPIPNEQFF.

The J gene is TRBJ1-1, the V gene TRBV28; no clear D. With 7 bases removed from V and 0 bases from J, the gap between germline ends came to 12 bases. Looked up from germline, CDR1 is MDHEN and CDR2 is SYDVKM. The CDR3 length is 14 residues. Here the CDR3 reads CASKEDPLNTEAFF. The CDR3, as DNA: TGTGCCAGCAAAGAGGATCCTTTGAACACTGAAGCTTTCTTT.

The gene calls are TRBV15 and TRBJ2-3; weak D call: TRBD2 (6 bases). V was clipped by 1 base and J by 4 bases, with 30 bases between them. The CDR3 is 21 residues long. The germline V gene has CDR1 LNHNV and CDR2 YYDKDF (reference sequence). CDR3 amino acids: CATSRVAPGLPTRPFADTQYF. The CDR3 DNA follows: TGTGCCACCAGCAGAGTTGCCCCGGGACTCCCGACCCGGCCGTTCGCAGATACGCAGTATTTT.

This chain uses TRBV3-1 (or the pseudogene TRBV3-2) with TRBJ2-3, with TRBD2 matching 12 bases. Germline CDR1 reads LGHDT; CDR2 reads YNNKEL (reference sequence). The junction had 2 bases not matched to a gene; V was cut back by 1 base and J by 3 bases. The CDR3 has 16 amino acids. CDR3 protein: CASSQASGGGTDTQYF. The DNA for the CDR3 is TGTGCCAGCAGCCAAGCTAGCGGGGGGGGGACAGATACGCAGTATTTT.

The rearrangement uses TRBV19 and TRBJ2-7; weak D call: TRBD1 (5 bases). From germline, CDR1 is LNHDA and CDR2 SQIVND (reference sequence). The CDR3 consists of 14 residues. V lost 4 bases, J lost 1 base, and 11 bases lay in between. CDR3 DNA sequence: TGTGCCAGTAGTAGGGGCAGGGATTCCTACGAGCAGTACTTC. Translating it yields CASSRGRDSYEQYF.

The chain uses TRBV9 and TRBJ2-2; 8 bases align to TRBD2. The length of the CDR3 is 17 residues. Germline CDR1 SGDLS, CDR2 YYNGEE. J was trimmed by 4 bases and V by 0 bases; bases with no gene match: 8. The CDR3 coding sequence is TGTGCCAGCAGCGTAGGAGCGGGGGCCCCGGGCACCGGGGAGCTGTTTTTT. It is translated as CASSVGAGAPGTGELFF.

V usage is TRBV5-6 and J usage is TRBJ1-6; D possibly corresponds to TRBD1 (6 bases). Trimming pared 0 bases from V and 7 bases from J, leaving 14 bases between. Germline CDR1 and CDR2: SGHDT and YYEEEE. The CDR3 loop spans 16 amino acids. In nucleotides, the CDR3 is TGTGCCAGCAGCTTGGGCACAGGGTCTTTAAATTCACCCCTCCACTTT. It codes for CASSLGTGSLNSPLHF.

The chain links TRBV7-3 to TRBJ2-1, with 10 bases identical to TRBD2. CDR3 size: 14 residues. Germline V gene data show CDR1 as SGHTA and CDR2 as FQGTGA. J gave up 10 bases and V 4 bases, and 7 bases lay outside the gene matches. This CDR3 reads CASSSSGGAWEQFF. CDR3 nucleotides: TGTGCCAGCAGCTCAAGCGGGGGGGCCTGGGAGCAGTTCTTC.

This clone was recorded a few times. The V and J genes are TRBV4-1 and TRBJ1-2; D is unresolved. This CDR3 is 11 amino acids long. Germline assignment: CDR1 MGHRA and CDR2 YSYEKL. The germline V and J ends were trimmed by 3 bases and 10 bases, with 9 bases remaining between them. DNA of the CDR3: TGCGCCAGCAGCCACAGTTTTGCCTACACCTTC. This codes for CASSHSFAYTF.

J is TRBJ2-1 and V is TRBV23-1; D perhaps matches TRBD2 (7 bases). TRBV23-1 falls under the ORF class, with uncertain function. Trimming removed 7 bases from V and 10 bases from J, with 20 bases in between. The CDR3 is made up of 14 amino acids. CDR3 amino acids: CASTLGGPRREQFF. Here the CDR3 DNA reads TGCGCCAGCACTCTGGGGGGGCCGAGGCGGGAGCAGTTCTTC.

The chain carries TRBV10-1 and TRBJ1-5; TRBD1 is a possible D gene (6 bases). The CDR3 spans 17 residues. V was trimmed by 5 bases and J by 11 bases, leaving 28 bases between them. CDR1 is WNHNN and CDR2 is SYGVQD in the germline V gene (reference sequence). DNA of the CDR3: TGCGCCAGCAGTCGAGGGGTCCAGGGGCATAGGAGATGGGCCCAGCATTTT. Encoded protein: CASSRGVQGHRRWAQHF.

This chain connects TRBV28 to TRBJ1-6; no definite D call. V shed 6 bases and J shed 5 bases, with 14 bases lying between them. This CDR3 comprises 15 residues. The germline V gene has CDR1 MDHEN and CDR2 SYDVKM. CDR3 protein: CASSPQPQNNSPLHF. The CDR3 DNA reads as TGTGCCAGCAGCCCACAGCCCCAGAATAATTCACCCCTCCACTTT.

The chain employs TRBV20-1 and TRBJ2-1; TRBD1 matches at 10 bases. The junction had 8 bases not matched to a gene; V was cut back by 3 bases and J by 6 bases. The germline V gene encodes CDR1 DFQATT and CDR2 SNEGSKA (reference sequence). This CDR3 has 15 amino acids. CDR3 coding DNA: TGCAGTGCTAGTGGCCGGGACAGGGGCCCCAATGAGCAGTTCTTC. Protein: CSASGRDRGPNEQFF.

In this sample, this clone turned up once. The chain has TRBV11-2 and TRBJ2-5, with no clear D. The ends were cut back, 0 bases at V and 5 bases at J, with 10 bases in the middle. Germline loops: CDR1 SGHAT, CDR2 FQNNGV. The CDR3 runs to 14 residues. The CDR3 sequence: CASSLDRFAETQYF. In nucleotides, the CDR3 is TGTGCCAGCAGCTTAGATCGGTTCGCGGAGACCCAGTACTTC.

V gene TRBV30 combines with J gene TRBJ2-7; a weak D match, TRBD1 (6 bases). V shed 8 bases and J shed 1 base, with 18 bases lying between them. The CDR3 is 14 amino acids. CDR1 is GTSNPN and CDR2 is SVGIG in the germline V gene (reference sequence). CDR3 residues: CAGGTGLDSYEQYF. The CDR3 nucleotides read TGTGCCGGGGGCACAGGGCTGGATTCCTACGAGCAGTACTTC. The entire variable domain, with the rest obtained from reference TRBV30 and TRBJ2-7, is as follows: SQTIHQWPATLVQPVGSPLSLECTVEGTSNPNLYWYRQAAGRGLQLLFYSVGIGQISSEVPQNLSASRPQDRQFILSSKKLLLSDSGFYLCAGGTGLDSYEQYFGPGTRLTVT.

The chain is built from TRBV3-1 (or the pseudogene TRBV3-2) and TRBJ2-5; 10 positions agree with TRBD2. The trim removed 6 bases at V and 5 bases at J, leaving 3 bases unmatched. The CDR3 is made up of 13 amino acids. Germline V gives CDR1 LGHDT, CDR2 YNNKEL (reference sequence). This CDR3 reads CASRISGRETQYF. CDR3 coding DNA: TGTGCCAGCAGAATTAGCGGGAGGGAGACCCAGTACTTC.

V and J are TRBV5-1 and TRBJ2-7; TRBD1 aligns across 9 bases. V was pared by 4 bases and J by 1 base, with 24 bases of the junction left unmatched. The germline V gene encodes CDR1 SGHRS and CDR2 YFSETQ. The CDR3 length is 21 residues. CDR3 protein: CASSNGGTGQRIPNQSYEQYF. In nucleotides, the CDR3 is TGCGCCAGCAGCAACGGGGGGACAGGGCAACGGATCCCAAACCAATCCTACGAGCAGTACTTC. Combining the CDR3 with reference TRBV5-1 and TRBJ2-7 gives the whole variable domain KAGVTQTPRYLIKTRGQQVTLSCSPISGHRSVSWYQQTPGQGLQFLFEYFSETQRNKGNFPGRFSGRQFSNSRSEMNVSTLELGDSALYLCASSNGGTGQRIPNQSYEQYFGPGTRLTVT.

The chain links TRBV25-1 to TRBJ2-5; the match to TRBD1 covers 9 bases. The V gene end was trimmed by 1 base and the J gene end by 3 bases; junction bases not matched to a gene: 9. Germline V gives CDR1 MGHDK, CDR2 SYGVNS. This CDR3 has 17 residues. Here the CDR3 reads CASSELRLGQGEETQYF. CDR3 DNA: TGTGCCAGCAGTGAATTACGCTTGGGACAGGGAGAAGAGACCCAGTACTTC.